This T cell receptor beta chain comes out of a study of cytomegalovirus exposure and HLA in healthy donors. Whole-study findings and limits: A later analysis reportedly identified an Asian-associated ancestry cluster as carrying fewer N-insertions than the approximately 670-donor mean. Later on, a genetic analysis was performed. It linked a missense variant in DCLRE1C with V- and J-gene trimming of TCR beta. A further, later analysis showed that HLA-associated TCR beta chains (compared with equally common others) were more clonally expanded. According to reports, the classifier identified cytomegalovirus status with high specificity and sensitivity.

Primers for the PCR totalled 60 Vbeta and 13 Jbeta. Only in-frame clones appear in the TCRdb table, and some are missing; sequencing was by immunoSEQ multiplex PCR. This sample has about 150,000 clones, with about 84% found just once. Note on this clone: What it binds is not known.

The CDR3 is 12 residues long. J gave up 8 bases and V 6 bases, and 6 bases lay outside the gene matches. The germline gives CDR1 SQVTM, CDR2 ANQGSEA. The clonotype comes from a man younger than 35 in good health and CMV-seronegative. The gene calls are TRBV29-1 and TRBJ1-5, with 8 bases identical to TRBD1. Sequenced material: PBMCs. CDR3 protein: CSVGQGPKPQHF. In DNA form, the CDR3 reads TGCAGCGTAGGACAGGGACCCAAGCCCCAGCATTTT.